These 22 T cell receptor beta chains were all obtained from the same sample, sequenced in a study of blood T cell repertoires in COVID-19. The table came from immunoSEQ multiplex PCR; TCRdb's copy has only in-frame clones and leaves some out. This sample has about 200,000 clones, with about 87% found just once. The specimen was peripheral blood. All receptors come from a man aged 60 to 69 with acute or convalescent COVID-19.

This chain uses TRBV5-4 with TRBJ2-7; possible D gene TRBD2, 7 bases. V was pared by 4 bases and J by 4 bases, with 18 bases between. This CDR3 contains 15 residues. Germline V CDR1 and CDR2: SGHNT, YYREEE (reference sequence). This CDR3 is CASSPPGGQKYEQYF. Here the CDR3 DNA reads TGTGCCAGCAGCCCCCCCGGGGGGCAAAAGTACGAGCAGTACTTC.

The chain employs TRBV7-2 and TRBJ1-5, with TRBD1 matching over 7 bases. Unmatched junction bases numbered 10, after V lost 5 bases and J lost 0 bases. Germline V lookup: CDR1 SGHTA, CDR2 FQGNSA. CDR3 size: 17 residues. This chain's CDR3 is CASSQSRGQHSNQPQHF. The CDR3 coding sequence is TGTGCCAGCAGCCAAAGCCGGGGACAGCATAGCAATCAGCCCCAGCATTTT.

V and J are TRBV7-3 and TRBJ2-2; maybe TRBD1 (5 bases). This CDR3 has 15 residues. Per the germline V gene, CDR1 is SGHTA and CDR2 is FQGTGA. The ends were cut back, 1 base at V and 6 bases at J, with 12 bases in the middle. The CDR3 is CASSLRAGLSGELFF. Written as DNA, the CDR3 is TGTGCCAGCAGCTTAAGGGCAGGGCTATCCGGGGAGCTGTTTTTT.

The V and J genes are TRBV6-4 and TRBJ2-3, with 11 bases lining up with TRBD2. The CDR3 is 15 residues long. Germline CDR1 reads MRHNA; CDR2 reads SNTAGT. V lost 8 bases, J lost 2 bases, and 6 bases stayed unmatched. The CDR3 coding sequence is TGTGCCAGCTCTAGCGGGGGGCGACACACAGATACGCAGTATTTT. Its protein is CASSSGGRHTDTQYF.

The chain couples TRBV2 to TRBJ2-1; D possibly corresponds to TRBD2 (5 bases). This CDR3 has 14 residues. V lost 6 bases and J 6 bases, leaving 15 bases between the germline ends. Germline V CDR1 and CDR2: SNHLY, FYNNEI. The CDR3 is CASSSDRSGNEQFF. CDR3 sequence (DNA): TGTGCCAGCAGCTCGGACCGAAGCGGCAATGAGCAGTTCTTC. Complete variable domain (other parts from reference TRBV2 and TRBJ2-1): EPEVTQTPSHQVTQMGQEVILRCVPISNHLYFYWYRQILGQKVEFLVSFYNNEISEKSEIFDDQFSVERPDGSNFTLKIRSTKLEDSAMYFCASSSDRSGNEQFFGPGTRLTVL.

The chain recombines TRBV5-1 with TRBJ2-7, with TRBD2 matching 14 bases. This CDR3 has 17 amino acids. J was trimmed by 2 bases and V by 4 bases; bases with no gene match: 8. Germline V CDR1 and CDR2: SGHRS, YFSETQ. CDR3 coding DNA: TGCGCCAGCAGCGCGGGACTAGCGGGGGCCCTCCCCTACGAGCAGTACTTC. Its translation is CASSAGLAGALPYEQYF.

The chain joins TRBV2 to TRBJ2-6; D gene uncertain. CDR1 is SNHLY and CDR2 is FYNNEI in the germline V gene. Trimming removed 5 bases from V and 4 bases from J, with 9 bases in between. The CDR3 has 14 amino acids. CDR3: CASSNVAGANVLTF. In nucleotides, the CDR3 is TGTGCCAGCAGTAACGTGGCCGGGGCCAACGTCCTGACTTTC. Together with reference TRBV2 and TRBJ2-6, the CDR3 gives the full variable domain: EPEVTQTPSHQVTQMGQEVILRCVPISNHLYFYWYRQILGQKVEFLVSFYNNEISEKSEIFDDQFSVERPDGSNFTLKIRSTKLEDSAMYFCASSNVAGANVLTFGAGSRLTVL.

The V gene is TRBV6-5, the J gene TRBJ2-7; TRBD1 agrees at 10 bases. Germline V gene data show CDR1 as MNHEY and CDR2 as SVGAGI. Losses at the gene ends were 5 bases for V and 2 bases for J; bases not matched to a gene: 3. The CDR3 contains 14 residues. CDR3 coding DNA: TGTGCCAGCAGTAAGGACAGGGGGGCCTACGAGCAGTACTTC. Its translation is CASSKDRGAYEQYF.

In its sample, this clone was seen once. This chain links TRBV9 with TRBJ1-4; D unresolved. The CDR3 is 14 amino acids. Trimming removed 0 bases at V and 4 bases at J, with 7 bases between. Germline CDR1 is SGDLS and CDR2 is YYNGEE. DNA of the CDR3: TGTGCCAGCAGCGTAGCCCACAGTAATGAAAAACTGTTTTTT. Amino acids: CASSVAHSNEKLFF.

The chain uses TRBV19 and TRBJ2-1, with D maybe TRBD1 (5 bases). This CDR3 spans 15 amino acids. Germline CDR1 LNHDA, CDR2 SQIVND (reference sequence). V lost 4 bases and J lost 1, with 11 bases in between. The CDR3 region has the DNA TGTGCCAGTAGTAACAAGCAGGGATCCTACAATGAGCAGTTCTTC. Its protein product is CASSNKQGSYNEQFF.

The chain is built from TRBV7-2 and TRBJ2-3; D is unclear. Germline V gives CDR1 SGHTA, CDR2 FQGNSA. This CDR3 is built from 13 residues. V shed 3 bases and J shed 6 bases, with 10 bases lying between them. The CDR3 spells CASSFWSSDTQYF. The DNA for the CDR3 is TGTGCCAGCAGCTTCTGGAGCTCCGATACGCAGTATTTT.

The chain carries TRBV7-2 and TRBJ1-3; a possible D gene is TRBD1 (5 bases). Trimming stripped 5 bases from V and 0 bases from J, with 11 bases between. Germline V gene data show CDR1 as SGHTA and CDR2 as FQGNSA. The CDR3 is 15 residues long. Here the CDR3 DNA reads TGTGCCAGCAGCCCAGGGTTGAACTCTGGAAACACCATATATTTT. Translating it yields CASSPGLNSGNTIYF.

The chain uses TRBV5-4 and TRBJ1-1; possibly TRBD1 for D (6 bases). The V and J ends lost 0 bases and 5 bases respectively, with 17 bases between them. The CDR3 loop spans 16 amino acids. CDR1 and CDR2 (germline): SGHNT, YYREEE (reference sequence). The CDR3 here is CASSLGGFNRVTEAFF. The CDR3 DNA reads TGTGCCAGCAGCTTGGGGGGGTTCAACAGGGTAACTGAAGCTTTCTTT.

The rearrangement uses TRBV7-2 and TRBJ1-3; TRBD1 agrees at 8 bases. The junction had 7 bases not matched to a gene; V was cut back by 3 bases and J by 3 bases. CDR3 length: 16 residues. Germline V CDR1 and CDR2: SGHTA, FQGNSA. CDR3 loop: CASSFSRTGLGNTIYF. CDR3 sequence (DNA): TGTGCCAGCAGCTTTTCCAGGACAGGGCTTGGAAACACCATATATTTT.

The chain uses TRBV27 and TRBJ2-2, with TRBD1 identical over 9 bases. The CDR3 contains 15 residues. Germline V gene sequence: CDR1 MNHEY, CDR2 SMNVEV (reference sequence). V lost 6 bases to trimming and J lost 3 bases; unmatched junction nucleotides: 5. CDR3 amino acids: CASRRRQGDTGELFF. CDR3 bases: TGTGCCAGCAGGAGACGACAGGGGGACACCGGGGAGCTGTTTTTT.

The CDR3 DNA reads as TGTGCCAGCAGCCTCCAGGGAGGGGCGGATTCACCCCTCCACTTT. Its protein is CASSLQGGADSPLHF. This rearrangement joins TRBV14 to TRBJ1-6; tentatively, D is TRBD1 (5 bases). The CDR3 contains 15 residues. V lost 4 bases to trimming and J lost 8 bases, with 15 bases between them. The germline CDR1 and CDR2 sequences are SGHDN and FVKESK.

The chain employs TRBV3-1 (or the pseudogene TRBV3-2) and TRBJ2-5; 8 bases are a match to TRBD2. Germline CDR1 and CDR2: LGHDT and YNNKEL (reference sequence). The CDR3 sequence is 16 residues long. V shed 4 bases and J 5 bases; nucleotides not matched to a gene: 12. DNA of the CDR3: TGTGCCAGCAGCCCCCCGGCGGGGGGCCGGGCGGAGACCCAGTACTTC. The encoded protein is CASSPPAGGRAETQYF.

This clone was seen just once. The chain couples TRBV12-5 to TRBJ2-3; possible D gene TRBD1, 6 bases. V was clipped by 2 bases and J by 1 base, with 13 bases between them. The germline V gene has CDR1 LGHNT and CDR2 FRNRAP. CDR3 length equals 16 residues. The CDR3 region has the DNA TGTGCTAGTGGTTTGTGGTCAGGGGCGGGCACAGATACGCAGTATTTT. Translated: CASGLWSGAGTDTQYF.

V gene TRBV5-4 combines with J gene TRBJ2-7, with 9 nucleotides matching TRBD2. V lost 6 bases to trimming and J lost 2 bases; unmatched junction nucleotides: 6. The CDR3 spans 14 residues. Germline CDR1 SGHNT, CDR2 YYREEE (reference sequence). Here the CDR3 DNA reads TGTGCCAGCAAAGTTAGCGGGGGCCCCTACGAGCAGTACTTC. Protein product: CASKVSGGPYEQYF.

The genes are TRBV19 and TRBJ1-1, with a weak D call TRBD1 (6 bases). Germline V lookup: CDR1 LNHDA, CDR2 SQIVND (reference sequence). The length of the CDR3 is 16 residues. V gave up 6 bases and J gave up 3 bases, with 20 bases separating them. This CDR3 reads CASSKGQGRPHTEAFF. The CDR3 DNA is TGTGCCAGTAGCAAAGGCCAGGGGCGCCCGCACACTGAAGCTTTCTTT. The entire variable domain, with the rest obtained from reference TRBV19 and TRBJ1-1, is as follows: DGGITQSPKYLFRKEGQNVTLSCEQNLNHDAMYWYRQDPGQGLRLIYYSQIVNDFQKGDIAEGYSVSREKKESFPLTVTSAQKNPTAFYLCASSKGQGRPHTEAFFGQGTRLTVV.

The chain is built from TRBV5-1 and TRBJ1-4, with D perhaps matching TRBD1 (5 bases). CDR3 length equals 14 residues. In germline, CDR1 is SGHRS, CDR2 YFSETQ. V was shortened by 1 base and J by 8 bases, with 12 bases between the two germline ends. CDR3 sequence: CASSLLGGGEKLFF. CDR3 DNA: TGCGCCAGCAGCTTGCTGGGGGGTGGAGAAAAACTGTTTTTT.

V usage is TRBV3-1 (or the pseudogene TRBV3-2) and J usage is TRBJ1-1; D is unclear. The germline gives CDR1 LGHDT, CDR2 YNNKEL (reference sequence). V shed 3 bases and J shed 1 base, with 12 bases lying between them. The CDR3 spans 15 residues. The CDR3 DNA reads TGTGCCAGCAGCCATATTCCCGGAGCGAACACTGAAGCTTTCTTT. This translates into CASSHIPGANTEAFF.